This TCR beta chain stems from a study of cytomegalovirus exposure and HLA in healthy donors. Notes on this clone: Its antigen is not known.

Using immunoSEQ multiplex PCR, the repertoire was profiled, and TCRdb retains in-frame clones only, with some absent. The sample lists some 310,000 clones, 88% occurring once. Trimming took 5 bases from V and 8 from J; bases not matched to a gene: 5. The CDR3 consists of 12 residues. Germline V gene data show CDR1 as MNHNY and CDR2 as SVGAGI (reference sequence). Study-wide findings and caveats: Reported performance of the classifier showed diagnosis of cytomegalovirus status with high specificity and sensitivity.

This TCR came from a man aged 25 to 40 in good health and CMV-seronegative. Sequencing input: PBMCs. The V call is TRBV6-6, the J call TRBJ1-1; the match to TRBD1 covers 7 bases. The CDR3 region is CASSVGTAEAFF. The DNA for the CDR3 is TGTGCCAGCAGTGTAGGGACAGCGGAAGCTTTCTTT.